These 32 T cell receptor beta chains were all obtained from the same sample, sequenced in a study of control samples from healthy donors and cancer patients. The repertoire was sequenced with immunoSEQ multiplex PCR; TCRdb's copy has only in-frame clones and lacks some. The sample contains around 94,000 clones, about nine tenths of which appear only once. The sample taken for sequencing was blood. Receptors were obtained from a young woman in good health.

The chain's CDR3 is CASSQDNRHLAGGPVGTQYF. The DNA for the CDR3 is TGTGCCAGCAGCCAAGATAATCGCCACCTAGCGGGGGGGCCCGTGGGTACGCAGTATTTT. This chain connects TRBV4-2 to TRBJ2-3; TRBD2 matches at 12 bases. The germline V gene encodes CDR1 LGHNA and CDR2 YNFKEQ. V lost 0 bases and J lost 8; bases outside the gene matches: 18. CDR3 length: 20 amino acids.

The chain combines TRBV6-6 with TRBJ2-2; D may be TRBD1 (6 bases). The CDR3 runs to 16 residues. Deletions cut 0 bases from V and 4 bases from J, with 12 bases between. Germline CDR1 MNHNY, CDR2 SVGAGI (reference sequence). The CDR3 nucleotides read TGTGCCAGCAGTTACTCGATAGTAGGGGGCACCGGGGAGCTGTTTTTT. Amino acids: CASSYSIVGGTGELFF.

The V call is TRBV13, the J call TRBJ1-2; D gene unclear. Germline V gives CDR1 PRHDT, CDR2 FYEKMQ (reference sequence). The ends were cut back, 0 bases at V and 6 bases at J, with 11 bases in the middle. This CDR3 comprises 14 residues. The DNA for the CDR3 is TGTGCCAGCAGCTTAGGAATCTCCATCCATGGCTACACCTTC. Residues: CASSLGISIHGYTF.

The genes are TRBV5-1 and TRBJ1-2; possible D gene TRBD1, 5 bases. Germline loops: CDR1 SGHRS, CDR2 YFSETQ. V was trimmed by 0 bases and J by 3 bases, leaving 9 bases between them. The CDR3 spans 14 residues. CDR3 sequence: CASSLVGDDYGYTF. In DNA form, the CDR3 reads TGCGCCAGCAGCTTGGTCGGGGACGACTATGGCTACACCTTC.

In this sample, this clone turned up once. This chain connects TRBV7-9 to TRBJ2-3, with TRBD2 matching 9 bases. This CDR3 contains 16 residues. With 5 bases clipped from V and 1 base from J, the junction kept 7 bases outside the gene matches. In germline, CDR1 is SEHNR, CDR2 FQNEAQ (reference sequence). CDR3 in DNA: TGTGCCAGCAGCCAATCTCGACTAGCGGGCACAGATACGCAGTATTTT. Protein: CASSQSRLAGTDTQYF.

This clone showed up just once. The chain links TRBV5-1 to TRBJ1-2, with 9 bases aligning to TRBD1. With 4 bases clipped from V and 1 base from J, the junction kept 8 bases outside the gene matches. Germline CDR1 and CDR2: SGHRS and YFSETQ. The CDR3 consists of 16 residues. This CDR3 reads CASSPQGQGINYGYTF. The CDR3 DNA reads as TGCGCCAGCAGCCCACAGGGACAGGGCATTAACTATGGCTACACCTTC.

This chain links TRBV5-6 with TRBJ1-2; D not certain. The CDR3 spans 12 residues. The V gene lost 4 bases and the J gene lost 8 bases, with 12 bases spanning the gap. The V gene's germline CDR1 is SGHDT and CDR2 YYEEEE. The CDR3 sequence is CASSKPLGGYTF. DNA for the CDR3: TGTGCCAGCAGCAAACCTTTGGGGGGCTACACCTTC.

The chain has TRBV5-1 and TRBJ1-1; no clear D gene. With 0 bases removed from V and 5 bases from J, the gap between germline ends came to 14 bases. Germline CDR1 reads SGHRS; CDR2 reads YFSETQ. The CDR3 has 15 residues. CDR3 sequence reads: CASSLVPSRRTEAFF. The DNA of the CDR3 is TGCGCCAGCAGCTTGGTGCCCAGTCGGAGGACTGAAGCTTTCTTT.

This sequence joins TRBV9 and TRBJ2-7; 7 bases agree with TRBD1. CDR1 is SGDLS and CDR2 is YYNGEE in the germline V gene. This CDR3 comprises 14 residues. Trimming took 0 bases from V and 0 from J; bases not matched to a gene: 0. The CDR3 spells CASSVGDSSYEQYF. Here the CDR3 DNA reads TGTGCCAGCAGCGTAGGGGACAGCTCCTACGAGCAGTACTTC.

V gene TRBV7-9 combines with J gene TRBJ1-1; D gene ambiguous. The length of the CDR3 is 16 residues. Germline CDR1 and CDR2: SEHNR and FQNEAQ (reference sequence). V gave up 4 bases and J gave up 1 base, with 16 bases separating them. Here the CDR3 reads CASSSTDGVENTEAFF. CDR3 sequence (DNA): TGTGCCAGCAGCTCAACCGACGGAGTCGAGAACACTGAAGCTTTCTTT.

The gene calls are TRBV23-1 and TRBJ1-3, with TRBD1 matching 10 bases. Being an ORF, TRBV23-1 has a function that is uncertain. CDR3 length: 20 amino acids. V trimming: 0 bases; J trimming: 1 base; junction bases outside the gene matches: 12. CDR3 protein: CASSQSFGQGVYLSGNTIYF. CDR3 in DNA: TGCGCCAGCAGTCAATCGTTCGGACAGGGGGTATATCTATCTGGAAACACCATATATTTT.

J is TRBJ1-2 and V is TRBV18; 7 nucleotides agree with TRBD1. The J segment lost 4 bases and the V segment lost 4 bases, leaving 3 bases of the junction unmatched. The germline V gene has CDR1 KGHSH and CDR2 LQKENI. This CDR3 comprises 13 residues. The CDR3 is CASSLDRLYGYTF. CDR3 nucleotides: TGTGCCAGCTCACTGGACAGGCTCTATGGCTACACCTTC.

This chain links TRBV5-1 with TRBJ2-2, with D perhaps TRBD1 or TRBD2 (6 bases each). The CDR3 runs to 16 residues. The V gene lost 0 bases and the J gene lost 1 base, with 10 bases spanning the gap. Germline lookup yields CDR1 SGHRS and CDR2 YFSETQ. This chain's CDR3 is CASSLDGGLNTGELFF. In DNA form, the CDR3 reads TGCGCCAGCAGCTTGGATGGGGGGCTGAACACCGGGGAGCTGTTTTTT.

The V and J genes are TRBV11-2 and TRBJ2-7, with 9 bases identical to TRBD1. The CDR3 length is 14 residues. V was pared by 5 bases and J by 4 bases, with 6 bases of the junction left unmatched. Germline assignment: CDR1 SGHAT and CDR2 FQNNGV. CDR3 residues: CASSTGTGRYEQYF. In DNA, the CDR3 is TGTGCCAGCAGCACCGGGACAGGGAGGTACGAGCAGTACTTC. Using reference TRBV11-2 and TRBJ2-7 for the parts outside the CDR3, the full variable domain is EAGVAQSPRYKIIEKRQSVAFWCNPISGHATLYWYQQILGQGPKLLIQFQNNGVVDDSQLPKDRFSAERLKGVDSTLKIQPAKLEDSAVYLCASSTGTGRYEQYFGPGTRLTVT.

This chain connects TRBV11-3 to TRBJ2-7; 8 bases agree with TRBD1. The J segment lost 5 bases and the V segment lost 5 bases, leaving 8 bases of the junction unmatched. Germline loops: CDR1 SGHNT, CDR2 YENEEA. The CDR3 is made up of 14 amino acids. The CDR3 DNA is TGTGCCAGCAGCCCCGGGACAGGTGCGGACGAGCAGTACTTC. Amino acids: CASSPGTGADEQYF. The variable domain in full, with the rest retrieved from reference TRBV11-3 and TRBJ2-7, is EAGVVQSPRYKIIEKKQPVAFWCNPISGHNTLYWYLQNLGQGPELLIRYENEEAVDDSQLPKDRFSAERLKGVDSTLKIQPAELGDSAVYLCASSPGTGADEQYFGPGTRLTVT.

The rearrangement links TRBV2 to TRBJ1-5; possibly TRBD1 for D (5 bases). Trimming shortened V by 6 bases and J by 7 bases, and 10 bases separated the two germline ends. CDR3 length equals 12 residues. Looked up from germline, CDR1 is SNHLY and CDR2 is FYNNEI. The CDR3 spells CASSVWGQPQHF. CDR3 DNA sequence: TGTGCCAGCAGCGTCTGGGGGCAGCCCCAGCATTTT.

V and J are TRBV9 and TRBJ1-3; TRBD1 might be the D (6 bases). CDR3 length: 16 amino acids. Germline V gene sequence: CDR1 SGDLS, CDR2 YYNGEE. The V gene lost 3 bases and the J gene lost 2 bases, with 15 bases spanning the gap. In nucleotides, the CDR3 is TGTGCCAGCAGCGGGAGGGCACAGGGAACTGGAAACACCATATATTTT. This codes for CASSGRAQGTGNTIYF.

V gene TRBV5-1 combines with J gene TRBJ1-1; 9 bases match TRBD1. CDR1 SGHRS and CDR2 YFSETQ come from the germline V gene. V was clipped by 3 bases and J by 8 bases; unmatched bases: 11. The CDR3 runs 15 residues. CDR3 sequence: CASSSQRGQGKEAFF. For the CDR3, the DNA is TGCGCCAGCAGCTCCCAAAGGGGACAGGGAAAAGAAGCTTTCTTT.

V usage is TRBV4-1 and J usage is TRBJ1-1; D gene unclear. Germline V lookup: CDR1 MGHRA, CDR2 YSYEKL. Trimming removed 4 bases at V and 1 base at J, with 10 bases between. The length of the CDR3 is 14 residues. The DNA of the CDR3 is TGCGCCAGCAGCCGCTGGGGTACGAACACTGAAGCTTTCTTT. Translation gives CASSRWGTNTEAFF.

The chain uses TRBV5-1 and TRBJ2-1, with 7 bases fitting TRBD2. The germline CDR1 and CDR2 sequences are SGHRS and YFSETQ. J lost 8 bases, V lost 3 bases, and 5 bases had no gene match. The CDR3 runs to 13 residues. CDR3 DNA sequence: TGCGCCAGCAGCTCGGCGGCGGGGGATGAGCAGTTCTTC. Translated, it gives CASSSAAGDEQFF.

This chain joins TRBV6-2 or TRBV6-3 and TRBJ2-4; 7 bases are shared with TRBD1. J was trimmed by 10 bases and V by 0 bases; bases with no gene match: 9. The V gene's germline CDR1 is MNHEY and CDR2 SVGEGT. This CDR3 contains 15 residues. The CDR3 nucleotides read TGTGCCAGCAGTTACTCGGGGACAGCTATTCGGATTCAGTACTTC. The encoded protein is CASSYSGTAIRIQYF.

The chain employs TRBV5-5 and TRBJ1-4; D is unclear. V dropped 1 base and J dropped 0 bases, with 10 bases sitting between them. Per germline, CDR1 SGHKS and CDR2 YYEKEE (reference sequence). The CDR3 totals 16 residues. CDR3 in amino acids: CASSLPISTTNEKLFF. CDR3 in DNA: TGTGCCAGCAGCTTGCCAATCAGCACAACTAATGAAAAACTGTTTTTT.

This clone appeared once. This rearrangement joins TRBV25-1 to TRBJ1-5; D not resolved. The CDR3 has 14 residues. In germline, CDR1 is MGHDK, CDR2 SYGVNS. V was trimmed by 4 bases and J by 0 bases, leaving 7 bases between them. The DNA for the CDR3 is TGTGCCAGCAGTGGGATGAATAGCAATCAGCCCCAGCATTTT. This translates into CASSGMNSNQPQHF. Using reference TRBV25-1 and TRBJ1-5 for the parts outside the CDR3, the full variable domain is EADIYQTPRYLVIGTGKKITLECSQTMGHDKMYWYQQDPGMELHLIHYSYGVNSTEKGDLSSESTVSRIRTEHFPLTLESARPSHTSQYLCASSGMNSNQPQHFGDGTRLSIL.

The genes are TRBV2 and TRBJ2-7; 7 bases match TRBD1. The V and J ends lost 8 bases and 2 bases, in that order; junction bases with no gene match: 3. The CDR3 runs to 12 residues. Germline assignment: CDR1 SNHLY and CDR2 FYNNEI. The CDR3 sequence: CASAGQAYEQYF. The DNA for the CDR3 is TGTGCCAGCGCCGGACAGGCCTACGAGCAGTACTTC.

This chain uses TRBV6-6 with TRBJ1-2; tentatively, D is TRBD1 (5 bases). The V gene's germline CDR1 is MNHNY and CDR2 SVGAGI (reference sequence). V gave up 6 bases and J gave up 2 bases, with 16 bases separating them. CDR3 length: 15 residues. CDR3 amino acids: CASRYSRVGNYGYTF. In DNA, the CDR3 is TGTGCCAGCAGATATAGCAGGGTTGGAAACTATGGCTACACCTTC.

The rearrangement links TRBV11-3 to TRBJ2-2; the match to TRBD2 covers 7 bases. The V and J ends lost 8 bases and 5 bases, in that order; junction bases with no gene match: 5. This CDR3 is built from 13 residues. Germline CDR1 reads SGHNT; CDR2 reads YENEEA. CDR3 sequence: CASAAGWTGELFF. The CDR3 DNA is TGTGCCAGCGCAGCGGGGTGGACCGGGGAGCTGTTTTTT. Supplemented by reference TRBV11-3 and TRBJ2-2, the full variable domain reads EAGVVQSPRYKIIEKKQPVAFWCNPISGHNTLYWYLQNLGQGPELLIRYENEEAVDDSQLPKDRFSAERLKGVDSTLKIQPAELGDSAVYLCASAAGWTGELFFGEGSRLTVL.

The V gene is TRBV19, the J gene TRBJ1-2; D is perhaps TRBD1 (5 bases). CDR1 LNHDA and CDR2 SQIVND come from the germline V gene (reference sequence). This CDR3 region has 15 residues. Trimming stripped 5 bases from V and 4 bases from J, with 17 bases between. The CDR3 protein is CASSPTTPGGYGYTF. The CDR3 nucleotides are TGTGCCAGTAGTCCCACTACCCCCGGGGGCTATGGCTACACCTTC.

The chain couples TRBV29-1 to TRBJ2-3, with D possibly being TRBD1 or TRBD2 (5 bases each). The CDR3 runs 13 residues. Germline-derived CDR1 and CDR2 are SQVTM and ANQGSEA. Trimming took 4 bases from V and 5 from J, leaving 13 bases between them. The CDR3 DNA sequence: TGCAGCGTTGGTCGTCGGGACGAAGATACGCAGTATTTT. Translated, it gives CSVGRRDEDTQYF.

This rearrangement joins TRBV7-4 to TRBJ2-7; D remains unclear. Germline values: CDR1 SGHVT, CDR2 SQSDAQ. The CDR3 consists of 12 residues. Between the trimmed V and J ends, which lost 5 bases and 3 bases, there was a span of 8 bases. CDR3 coding DNA: TGTGCCAGCAGCCGACACGTCTACGAGCAGTACTTC. This gives the protein CASSRHVYEQYF.

This clone was observed once. The chain recombines TRBV15 with TRBJ1-6, with a weak D call TRBD1 (5 bases). Germline loops: CDR1 LNHNV, CDR2 YYDKDF (reference sequence). Trimming left V 0 bases short and J 0 bases short, with 9 bases between. The CDR3 has 17 residues. CDR3 coding DNA: TGTGCCACCAGCAGAGATGGGGGTTACTCCTATAATTCACCCCTCCACTTT. The encoded protein is CATSRDGGYSYNSPLHF.

V and J are TRBV9 and TRBJ1-1, with 9 bases that match TRBD1. Looked up from germline, CDR1 is SGDLS and CDR2 is YYNGEE. The V gene end was trimmed by 3 bases and the J gene end by 1 base; junction bases not matched to a gene: 1. The CDR3 runs 14 residues. CDR3 DNA: TGTGCCAGCAGCGCACAGGGGGCGAACACTGAAGCTTTCTTT. It specifies CASSAQGANTEAFF. Looking up the rest from reference TRBV9 and TRBJ1-1 gives the full variable domain: DSGVTQTPKHLITATGQRVTLRCSPRSGDLSVYWYQQSLDQGLQFLIQYYNGEERAKGNILERFSAQQFPDLHSELNLSSLELGDSALYFCASSAQGANTEAFFGQGTRLTVV.

V and J are TRBV2 and TRBJ1-6; D possibly corresponds to TRBD1 (5 bases). CDR1 is SNHLY, CDR2 FYNNEI, per germline. The CDR3 has 16 amino acids. Trimming left V 4 bases short and J 9 bases short, with 19 bases between. CDR3 sequence (DNA): TGTGCCAGCAGTGCTCGGCAGGGAATGCCTATTTCACCCCTCCACTTT. Its translation: CASSARQGMPISPLHF.